This entry lists 20 T cell receptor beta chains sequenced from one sample in a study of regulatory T cells in long-lasting Graves disease (dated by TCRdb to about 2021). The time point label of this sample denotes: persistent/refractory GD, antithyroid drugs over 5 years with positive TRAb. For both TCR sequencing and RNA sequencing, RNA was extracted from PBMCs in TRIzol. Library preparation employed multiplex PCR. The sequencing machine was an Illumina HiSeq 4000. To build TCR beta libraries, CDR3 regions were amplified by Arm-PCR using iRepertoire HTBI primers. TCRdb applied fastp at Q25 and MiXCR to the public reads, then kept only in-frame beta chains. All rows with the same CDR3 protein become a single entry with the most common DNA and genes. A total of hundreds of thousands of distinct CDR3 sequences appear in this sample, roughly 23% of them only once. Roughly an eighth of the sample rests with the top ten.

The specimen comprised peripheral blood mononuclear cells (PBMCs), sampled when the disease was refractory, from a patient treated with antithyroid drugs. Receptors were obtained from a female donor with Graves disease.

This clonotype was recorded many times. This chain links TRBV19 with TRBJ2-5, with D hard to call. The CDR3 contains 14 residues. Germline assignment: CDR1 LNHDA and CDR2 SQIVND (reference sequence). Trimming stripped 8 bases from V and 0 bases from J, with 13 bases between. The CDR3 loop is CASSPRRDQETQYF. CDR3 in DNA: TGTGCCAGTTCACCGAGACGGGACCAAGAGACCCAGTACTTC.

Ten or more counts support this clonotype. The J gene is TRBJ1-1, the V gene TRBV28; TRBD1 is a possible D gene (6 bases). Germline V gene data show CDR1 as MDHEN and CDR2 as SYDVKM. V lost 4 bases and J lost 1, with 10 bases in between. The CDR3 length is 14 residues. The CDR3 loop reads CASSYWTANTEAFF. CDR3 in DNA: TGTGCCAGCAGTTACTGGACAGCGAACACTGAAGCTTTCTTT.

CDR3 nucleotides: TGCGCCAGCAGCCTGGGACCGGGAGGCACCGGGGAGCTGTTTTTT. Translating it yields CASSLGPGGTGELFF. The V gene is TRBV4-1, the J gene TRBJ2-2; 7 positions agree with TRBD2. The germline CDR1 and CDR2 sequences are MGHRA and YSYEKL. The V and J ends lost 4 bases and 4 bases, in that order; junction bases with no gene match: 6. The CDR3 is made up of 15 amino acids.

This clonotype was seen repeatedly, ten times or more. The chain uses TRBV28 and TRBJ1-1; D gene uncertain. The CDR3 has 15 residues. CDR1 is MDHEN and CDR2 is SYDVKM in the germline V gene. V was shortened by 6 bases and J by 0 bases, with 14 bases between the two germline ends. The CDR3: CASSPVRFMNTEAFF. The CDR3, as DNA: TGTGCCAGCAGCCCAGTCCGGTTCATGAACACTGAAGCTTTCTTT.

The V call is TRBV20-1, the J call TRBJ2-7; D is perhaps TRBD2 (5 bases). With 5 bases removed from V and 3 bases from J, the gap between germline ends came to 11 bases. The V gene's germline CDR1 is DFQATT and CDR2 SNEGSKA (reference sequence). This CDR3 has 12 amino acids. CDR3 nucleotide sequence: TGCAGTGCTGGGAAAGAGGGCTACGAGCAGTACTTC. It is translated as CSAGKEGYEQYF.

This clonotype was recorded at least ten times. The chain is built from TRBV12-3 or TRBV12-4 and TRBJ2-7, with TRBD2 as a possible D gene (6 bases). CDR3 length: 12 residues. V lost 6 bases to trimming and J lost 8 bases, with 14 bases between them. The CDR3 region is CASSLGGGKQYF. The DNA for the CDR3 is TGTGCCAGCAGCTTGGGAGGCGGTAAGCAGTACTTC.

The rearrangement joins TRBV19 to TRBJ2-2; no clear D. Germline CDR1 and CDR2: LNHDA and SQIVND (reference sequence). The CDR3 extends over 15 amino acids. V dropped 3 bases and J dropped 0 bases, with 8 bases sitting between them. The CDR3 nucleotides read TGTGCCAGTAGTATGGCCGGGTCGAACACCGGGGAGCTGTTTTTT. It translates to CASSMAGSNTGELFF. The full variable domain, completed using reference TRBV19 and TRBJ2-2, is DGGITQSPKYLFRKEGQNVTLSCEQNLNHDAMYWYRQDPGQGLRLIYYSQIVNDFQKGDIAEGYSVSREKKESFPLTVTSAQKNPTAFYLCASSMAGSNTGELFFGEGSRLTVL.

The rearrangement joins TRBV6-1 to TRBJ2-2; 7 bases line up with TRBD2. The V gene end was trimmed by 9 bases and the J gene end by 0 bases; junction bases not matched to a gene: 13. Looked up from germline, CDR1 is MNHNS and CDR2 is SASEGT. There are 17 residues in the CDR3. The CDR3, as DNA: TGTGCCAGTTTCTGGGCTAGCGGACCCGCGAACACCGGGGAGCTGTTTTTT. Translated: CASFWASGPANTGELFF.

In this sample, this clonotype turned up a few times. The junction departs from the called germline gene at one end, perhaps through a read error. CDR3 loop: CASSEALWGTVDYGCTF. The CDR3 nucleotides are TGTGCCAGCAGTGAAGCGCTTTGGGGGACGGTTGACTATGGCTGCACCTTC. V gene TRBV6-1 combines with J gene TRBJ1-2; D may be TRBD1 (5 bases). Germline V gene data show CDR1 as MNHNS and CDR2 as SASEGT. The CDR3 loop spans 17 amino acids.

Ten or more counts support this clonotype. The chain has TRBV28 and TRBJ1-5; D not certain. V gave up 6 bases and J gave up 7 bases, with 16 bases separating them. The CDR3 covers 14 residues. CDR1 is MDHEN, CDR2 SYDVKM, per germline. CDR3 region: CASRRVREGQPQHF. CDR3 in DNA: TGTGCCAGCAGAAGGGTAAGGGAAGGACAGCCCCAGCATTTT. Variable domain in full (rest from reference TRBV28 and TRBJ1-5): DVKVTQSSRYLVKRTGEKVFLECVQDMDHENMFWYRQDPGLGLRLIYFSYDVKMKEKGDIPEGYSVSREKKERFSLILESASTNQTSMYLCASRRVREGQPQHFGDGTRLSIL.

The rearrangement uses TRBV28 and TRBJ2-1, with TRBD2 matching 10 bases. The germline CDR1 and CDR2 sequences are MDHEN and SYDVKM. This CDR3 comprises 15 residues. J gave up 2 bases and V 7 bases, and 5 bases lay outside the gene matches. This chain's CDR3 is CASINLAGAYNEQFF. The CDR3 region has the DNA TGTGCCAGCATAAATCTAGCGGGAGCCTACAATGAGCAGTTCTTC.

This clonotype was recorded at least ten times. This chain uses TRBV6-2 or TRBV6-3 with TRBJ1-5; D gene ambiguous. V was shortened by 1 base and J by 3 bases, with 13 bases between the two germline ends. CDR1 is MNHEY, CDR2 SVGEGT, per germline. The CDR3 length is 16 residues. CDR3 protein: CASSYYPGSINQPQHF. The CDR3 DNA follows: TGTGCCAGCAGTTACTATCCGGGGTCCATCAATCAGCCCCAGCATTTT.

This clonotype was seen only a few times. The V gene is TRBV3-1, the J gene TRBJ1-4; the match to TRBD1 covers 12 bases. This CDR3 region has 16 residues. With 1 base clipped from V and 7 bases from J, the junction kept 4 bases outside the gene matches. In germline, CDR1 is LGHDT, CDR2 YNNKEL (reference sequence). The CDR3 reads CASSQAGTGGGEKLFF. In nucleotides, the CDR3 is TGTGCCAGCAGCCAAGCCGGGACAGGGGGCGGTGAAAAACTGTTTTTT.

The chain recombines TRBV12-3 or TRBV12-4 with TRBJ1-2; no reliable D call. V lost 6 bases and J 3 bases, leaving 20 bases between the germline ends. CDR3 size: 16 residues. As DNA, the CDR3 is TGTGCCAGCAGCCATCGTGACTGGGAAGGGTACTATGGCTACACCTTC. Protein product: CASSHRDWEGYYGYTF.

This clonotype has at least ten counts. The V gene is TRBV20-1, the J gene TRBJ2-5, with D tentatively TRBD1 or TRBD2 (5 bases each). V gave up 3 bases and J gave up 2 bases, with 13 bases separating them. There are 14 residues in the CDR3. CDR1 DFQATT and CDR2 SNEGSKA come from the germline V gene (reference sequence). The CDR3 is CSASQQRTQETQYF. The CDR3 bases are TGCAGTGCTAGTCAACAGCGGACACAAGAGACCCAGTACTTC.

This clonotype was recorded at least ten times. The J gene is TRBJ2-7, the V gene TRBV28, with D possibly TRBD2 on 5 matching bases. The germline V and J ends were trimmed by 5 bases and 4 bases, with 15 bases remaining between them. CDR1 is MDHEN, CDR2 SYDVKM, per germline. The CDR3 is 14 residues long. The CDR3 protein is CASSPGSHIYEQYF. The DNA for the CDR3 is TGTGCCAGCAGTCCGGGATCCCACATATACGAGCAGTACTTC.

This clonotype was counted ten times or more. V and J are TRBV2 and TRBJ1-2; no clear D gene. The CDR3 loop spans 11 amino acids. Germline assignment: CDR1 SNHLY and CDR2 FYNNEI. V lost 3 bases, J lost 7 bases, and 6 bases lay in between. In DNA, the CDR3 is TGTGCCAGCAGTGAGAGTCGTGGCTACACCTTC. This codes for CASSESRGYTF.

In its sample, this clonotype was seen many times. The rearrangement joins TRBV6-5 to TRBJ2-7; D is perhaps TRBD2 (5 bases). V was clipped by 0 bases and J by 7 bases, with 10 bases between them. The CDR3 contains 13 residues. Germline-derived CDR1 and CDR2 are MNHEY and SVGAGI. CDR3 in amino acids: CASSYSWGDEQYF. The CDR3 nucleotides are TGTGCCAGCAGTTACTCATGGGGAGATGAGCAGTACTTC.

The rearrangement uses TRBV6-1 and TRBJ1-5, with 8 positions matching TRBD1. Germline V gene sequence: CDR1 MNHNS, CDR2 SASEGT. Unmatched junction bases numbered 18, after V lost 6 bases and J lost 2 bases. The CDR3 is 19 amino acids. The CDR3 DNA sequence: TGTGCCAGCAGACGGGCCGGGACAGGATCCCCAGGGGGCAATCAGCCCCAGCATTTT. Its protein is CASRRAGTGSPGGNQPQHF.

The table lists this clonotype with a few counts. The chain carries TRBV6-1 and TRBJ2-5; 7 positions match TRBD2. Germline V CDR1 and CDR2: MNHNS, SASEGT. CDR3 length: 14 residues. J lost 3 bases, V lost 9 bases, and 10 bases had no gene match. Written as DNA, the CDR3 is TGTGCCAGGTGCCGGCGGGAGACGGAAGAGACCCAGTACTTC. It yields the protein CARCRRETEETQYF.